The sequence of this T cell receptor (beta chain) was determined in a study of T-cell memory formation after mild COVID-19. TCRdb recomputed calls from the 5' RACE reads with MiXCR, one row per CDR3 protein. The sample has 470,000 or so distinct CDR3 sequences, roughly 23% seen once. This CDR3 has 17 amino acids. Germline V gene sequence: CDR1 GTSNPN, CDR2 SVGIG (reference sequence). The V segment lost 0 bases and the J segment 2 bases; nucleotides outside the gene matches: 10. General observations from the study: Second-wave clones peaking on day 37 lacked confirmed SARS-CoV-2 specificity.

In its sample, this clonotype was seen a few times. The target antigen is unknown. The chain carries TRBV30 and TRBJ2-5; TRBD1 aligns across 9 bases. Sequences were obtained from PBMCs or a T cell subset sorted from them (not recorded which). This receptor was identified in an adult woman who had mild COVID-19 (a few samples of this study predate the infection). Cell type and time point are not known. The DNA of the CDR3 is TGTGCCTGGAGTGTACTCTGGACAGGGGAATTACAAGAGACCCAGTACTTC. Translating it yields CAWSVLWTGELQETQYF.